This TCR beta chain was recovered during a study of blood T cell repertoires in COVID-19. Study overall: The samples span acute and convalescent COVID-19 from the United States, Italy and Spain. T cells, B-cell-depleted T cells, or PBMCs provided the cDNA or gDNA that served as material.

Authors' analysis steps: For nucleated cells, counts were estimated from reference gene primer amplification. Repertoires were generated with immunoSEQ multiplex PCR, while TCRdb's copy carries only in-frame clones and drops some. That table furnishes V, J and clone size, whereas the DNA furnished D and trimming. In the table there are some 190,000 clones, about 85% of which are singletons. Germline assignment: CDR1 MNHNY and CDR2 SVGAGI (reference sequence). Deletions cut 11 bases from V and 0 bases from J, with 14 bases between. This CDR3 spans 15 amino acids. The chain couples TRBV6-6 to TRBJ2-6, with a possible D match to TRBD2 (6 bases). The sample taken for sequencing was peripheral blood. The source is a woman older than 75 with acute or convalescent COVID-19. The CDR3 sequence is CALGSGISGANVLTF. The CDR3 DNA sequence: TGTGCCCTCGGGAGTGGGATCTCTGGGGCCAACGTCCTGACTTTC.